The sequence of this TCR beta chain was determined in a study of regulatory T cells in long-lasting Graves disease. This clonotype appeared many times. Time point in this sample: newly diagnosed GD, antithyroid drugs for less than 3 months. Following extraction of RNA from PBMCs, that RNA was used to make the TCR library. From an endocrinology department in Xi'an, China, came the patients. For TCR beta, libraries came from iRepertoire HTBI primers and Arm-PCR of CDR3 regions. Authors' data handling: Spanning all samples, the identified segments comprised around 60 TRBV and over 13 TRBJ. MiXCR, run by TCRdb on the multiplex PCR reads, gives a single entry per CDR3 protein. In this record, the V and J calls reflect TCRdb's handling and not the investigators' own analysis. The data hold 370,000 or so distinct CDR3 sequences, with roughly 17% observed a single time. The V gene lost 2 bases and the J gene lost 4 bases, with 11 bases spanning the gap. The CDR3 consists of 14 residues. Germline values: CDR1 MDHEN, CDR2 SYDVKM.

These data also formed part of another study, on T cells in Graves' hyperthyroidism and ophthalmopathy.

The TCR comes from a woman aged 18-29 years with Graves disease. The V and J genes are TRBV28 and TRBJ1-2; TRBD1 is a possible D gene (6 bases). Material: peripheral blood mononuclear cells (PBMCs), obtained at new diagnosis, from a patient treated with antithyroid drugs. CDR3: CASSLVRGPYGYTF. The CDR3 DNA reads as TGTGCCAGCAGTTTAGTCAGGGGTCCCTATGGCTACACCTTC.